Presented here are 9 T cell receptor beta chains from one specimen sequenced in a study of T cells after yellow fever vaccination. TCRdb analysed the 5' RACE reads with MiXCR anew, one entry per CDR3 protein. The sample records 300,000 to 400,000 distinct CDR3 sequences, about 9.5% being singletons. This specimen consisted of PBMCs, obtained on the day of the first yellow fever vaccination. The receptors come from a man aged 18 to 29 who received the YFV17D yellow fever vaccine.

The CDR3 nucleotides read TGTGCCAGCAGCTTGGGACTAAGCTCCTATAATTCACCCCTCCACTTT. This sequence encodes CASSLGLSSYNSPLHF. The rearrangement joins TRBV5-6 to TRBJ1-6; no definite D call. From germline, CDR1 is SGHDT and CDR2 YYEEEE. This CDR3 has 16 residues. Deletions cut 0 bases from V and 0 bases from J, with 7 bases between.

The chain recombines TRBV4-1 with TRBJ2-1, with 7 bases fitting TRBD1. V was clipped by 3 bases and J by 10 bases; unmatched bases: 12. Germline V lookup: CDR1 MGHRA, CDR2 YSYEKL. The CDR3 is 15 amino acids. This CDR3 reads CASSQTGIRAYEQFF. The CDR3 coding sequence is TGCGCCAGCAGCCAGACAGGGATACGGGCGTACGAGCAGTTCTTC.

This clonotype was recorded a few times. The gene calls are TRBV5-6 and TRBJ1-5; maybe TRBD1 (5 bases). CDR1 and CDR2 (germline): SGHDT, YYEEEE. This CDR3 contains 13 residues. Trimming took 4 bases from V and 6 from J, leaving 11 bases between them. CDR3 sequence reads: CASSHNGGQPQHF. CDR3 sequence (DNA): TGTGCCAGCAGCCACAATGGGGGTCAGCCCCAGCATTTT.

This chain uses TRBV20-1 with TRBJ1-1; possible D gene TRBD1, 5 bases. The CDR3 is 12 residues long. The ends were cut back, 6 bases at V and 5 bases at J, with 13 bases in the middle. Germline V gives CDR1 DFQATT, CDR2 SNEGSKA (reference sequence). The CDR3 nucleotides read TGCAGTGCCCGGGGCCCTGGGACTGAAGCTTTCTTT. Translated, it gives CSARGPGTEAFF.

This chain joins TRBV7-2 and TRBJ2-1; TRBD2 is a possible D gene (7 bases). The CDR3 has 15 residues. The V and J ends lost 2 bases and 3 bases respectively, with 11 bases between them. Germline V gene data show CDR1 as SGHTA and CDR2 as FQGNSA. The CDR3 region has the DNA TGTGCCAGCAGCTTATGGGGGGGCGACTACAATGAGCAGTTCTTC. Translating it yields CASSLWGGDYNEQFF.

This clonotype was counted at least ten times. The chain recombines TRBV27 with TRBJ2-7, with D possibly matching TRBD1 (5 bases). The CDR3 covers 14 residues. V was cut by 5 bases and J by 0 bases, with 11 bases left in between. Germline CDR1 and CDR2: MNHEY and SMNVEV (reference sequence). CDR3 protein: CASSPTQVSYEQYF. The CDR3, as DNA: TGTGCCAGCAGTCCCACACAGGTCTCCTACGAGCAGTACTTC.

There are many counts of this clonotype. The chain joins TRBV4-1 to TRBJ2-5, with 8 bases that match TRBD1. The germline V gene has CDR1 MGHRA and CDR2 YSYEKL. With 3 bases clipped from V and 9 bases from J, the junction kept 9 bases outside the gene matches. The CDR3 has 14 amino acids. CDR3: CASSHGTGLGAQYF. CDR3 DNA sequence: TGCGCCAGCAGCCACGGGACAGGCCTAGGGGCCCAGTACTTC.

This clonotype was counted a few times. This rearrangement joins TRBV30 to TRBJ2-1, with TRBD1 matching 7 bases. V lost 8 bases, J lost 2 bases, and 6 bases stayed unmatched. The CDR3 is 13 residues long. CDR1 and CDR2 (germline): GTSNPN, SVGIG (reference sequence). The CDR3 loop reads CAAEQGTYNEQFF. CDR3 bases: TGTGCCGCCGAACAGGGGACCTACAATGAGCAGTTCTTC. The full variable domain, with the rest looked up from reference TRBV30 and TRBJ2-1, is SQTIHQWPATLVQPVGSPLSLECTVEGTSNPNLYWYRQAAGRGLQLLFYSVGIGQISSEVPQNLSASRPQDRQFILSSKKLLLSDSGFYLCAAEQGTYNEQFFGPGTRLTVL.

The table lists this clonotype with a few counts. V is TRBV4-1 and J is TRBJ2-5, with 8 bases lining up with TRBD1. This CDR3 spans 15 amino acids. V lost 4 bases, J lost 0 bases, and 4 bases stayed unmatched. The germline V gene has CDR1 MGHRA and CDR2 YSYEKL. The CDR3 bases are TGCGCCAGCAGCCGGACAGGGTCGTACCAAGAGACCCAGTACTTC. Translating it yields CASSRTGSYQETQYF.